The rows below give T cell receptor beta chains drawn from one sample of a study of radiotherapy plus CTLA-4 blockade in lung cancer. Libraries were prepared by immunoSEQ multiplex PCR; TCRdb keeps only in-frame clonotypes and omits some of them. The repertoire holds more than 90,000 clones, approximately 86% seen once, with 4.5% to 5% in the top ten. The source was peripheral blood, collected from a patient treated with radiotherapy plus ipilimumab. The receptors were sampled from a human donor with non-small cell lung cancer that progressed on radiotherapy plus ipilimumab. The CDR3 runs from the conserved cysteine through the conserved F or W. Each record gives: clone size, V gene, D gene, J gene, CDR3 protein, CDR3 DNA. D genes are given only for firm matches. Size tells how often a clone was seen (once, few, many) or the class of an expanded clone, and some rows leave it out.

>.|TRBV7-2|.|TRBJ2-7
CASSFDPGPGYEQYF
TGTGCCAGCAGCTTTGATCCGGGGCCGGGGTACGAGCAGTACTTC
>once|TRBV11-2|TRBD2|TRBJ2-7
CASSLVPPVELAVYEQYF
TGTGCCAGCAGCTTAGTCCCACCCGTGGAACTAGCGGTCTACGAGCAGTACTTC
>.|TRBV29-1|TRBD1|TRBJ2-1
CSVLYGQGANEQFF
TGCAGCGTCCTATATGGACAGGGGGCAAATGAGCAGTTCTTC
>.|TRBV19|TRBD2|TRBJ2-1
CASSSTSGTILFF
TGTGCCAGTAGTTCGACTAGCGGGACTATTTTATTCTTC
>.|TRBV29-1|TRBD2|TRBJ2-7
CSVKRDGYEQYF
TGCAGCGTCAAGCGGGACGGCTACGAGCAGTACTTC
>.|TRBV6-6|TRBD1|TRBJ1-5
CASSSGTVEGQPQHF
TGTGCCAGCAGTAGCGGGACAGTTGAGGGTCAGCCCCAGCATTTT
>.|TRBV5-1|.|TRBJ1-2
CASSEGSYPYGYTF
TGCGCCAGCAGCGAGGGGTCCTACCCCTATGGCTACACCTTC
>.|TRBV29-1|TRBD1|TRBJ1-3
CSVKNRGAGNTIYF
TGCAGCGTCAAAAACAGGGGAGCTGGAAACACCATATATTTT
>.|TRBV7-6|TRBD2|TRBJ2-1
CASSPLAGDEQFF
TGTGCCAGCAGCCCACTAGCGGGAGATGAGCAGTTCTTC
>.|TRBV6-1|TRBD1|TRBJ2-5
CASSKQGAGETQYF
TGTGCCAGCAGTAAACAGGGGGCAGGGGAGACCCAGTACTTC
>.|TRBV6-5|TRBD2|TRBJ2-2
CASRLAGGPPGELFF
TGTGCCAGCAGGTTAGCGGGAGGACCACCCGGGGAGCTGTTTTTT
>.|TRBV7-3|TRBD2|TRBJ2-7
CASSPTSGRDYEQYF
TGTGCCAGCAGCCCGACTAGCGGGAGGGACTACGAGCAGTACTTC
>.|TRBV2|.|TRBJ2-3
CASTLLGDTQYF
TGTGCCAGCACCCTCTTAGGAGATACGCAGTATTTT
>.|TRBV9|.|TRBJ1-3
CASSPTPGMDSGNTIYF
TGTGCCAGCAGCCCGACCCCTGGGATGGACTCTGGAAACACCATATATTTT
>.|TRBV27|TRBD1|TRBJ1-2
CASSPDRAPSNYGYTF
TGTGCCAGCAGCCCAGACAGGGCACCATCCAACTATGGCTACACCTTC
>.|TRBV12-2|.|TRBJ1-2
CASRSRGGESGYGYTF
TGTGCAAGTCGCTCCAGGGGAGGCGAGTCGGGCTATGGCTACACCTTC
>.|TRBV30|.|TRBJ2-2
CAWTLENTGELFF
TGTGCCTGGACTTTAGAGAACACCGGGGAGCTGTTTTTT
>few|TRBV6-5|.|TRBJ2-7
CASRTLSSYEQYF
TGTGCCAGCAGAACGCTGAGCTCCTACGAGCAGTACTTC
>.|TRBV11-2|.|TRBJ2-3
CASSLLEASTDTQYF
TGTGCCAGCAGCTTATTGGAGGCTAGCACAGATACGCAGTATTTT
>.|TRBV11-3|.|TRBJ2-2
CASSLVTNTGELFF
TGTGCCAGCAGCTTAGTTACGAACACCGGGGAGCTGTTTTTT
>.|TRBV7-9|.|TRBJ2-7
CASSSATGREQYF
TGTGCCAGCAGCTCGGCAACAGGGAGAGAGCAGTACTTC
>once|TRBV7-3|.|TRBJ2-3
CASSDSTDTQYF
TGTGCCAGCAGCGATAGCACAGATACGCAGTATTTT
>.|TRBV7-8|.|TRBJ2-7
CASSLARGPYEQYF
TGTGCCAGCAGCTTAGCCAGGGGACCCTACGAGCAGTACTTC
>.|TRBV6-1|.|TRBJ1-5
CASHEDWNQPQHF
TGTGCCAGCCACGAGGATTGGAATCAGCCCCAGCATTTT
>.|TRBV29-1|.|TRBJ1-5
CSATPQHF
TGCAGCGCCACCCCCCAGCATTTT
>.|TRBV6-1|.|TRBJ2-3
CASSDILPDTQYF
TGTGCCAGCAGTGACATTCTGCCCGATACGCAGTATTTT
>once|TRBV6-4|.|TRBJ2-2
CASSRPGETDTGELFF
TGTGCCAGCAGCCGGCCGGGGGAGACGGACACCGGGGAGCTGTTTTTT
>.|TRBV27|.|TRBJ2-1
CASSSSQRFPPRNEQFF
TGTGCCAGCAGTTCCTCCCAGAGATTCCCCCCCCGTAATGAGCAGTTCTTC
>.|TRBV30|.|TRBJ2-5
CAWSREETQYF
TGTGCCTGGAGTCGGGAAGAGACCCAGTACTTC
>few|TRBV5-1|.|TRBJ1-3
CASSLGRSLSGNTIYF
TGCGCCAGCAGCCTTGGCCGGTCCCTGTCTGGAAACACCATATATTTT
>.|TRBV5-1|.|TRBJ1-2
CASSNPGGVQVDGYTF
TGCGCCAGCAGCAACCCCGGGGGGGTCCAAGTCGACGGCTACACCTTC
>.|TRBV18|.|TRBJ1-1
CASSLTAGVEAFF
TGTGCCAGCTCACTTACTGCAGGGGTTGAAGCTTTCTTT
>.|TRBV5-1|.|TRBJ2-5
CASSPNQETQYF
TGCGCCAGCAGCCCCAACCAAGAGACCCAGTACTTC
>.|TRBV4-1|TRBD2|TRBJ2-7
CASSHGGSSYEQYF
TGCGCCAGCAGCCACGGCGGGAGCTCCTACGAGCAGTACTTC
>once|TRBV5-1|.|TRBJ1-1
CASSFGGTQENEAFF
TGCGCCAGCAGCTTTGGAGGGACACAAGAGAATGAAGCTTTCTTT
>.|TRBV30|.|TRBJ2-3
CAWSVSGTFPTDTQYF
TGTGCCTGGAGTGTCTCCGGGACGTTTCCCACAGATACGCAGTATTTT
>.|TRBV5-1|TRBD2|TRBJ2-7
CASSLMSSGSYEQYF
TGCGCCAGCAGCTTGATGTCTAGCGGCTCCTACGAGCAGTACTTC
>.|TRBV2|.|TRBJ2-1
CASSEASGSPYNEQFF
TGTGCCAGCAGTGAAGCGTCCGGGAGCCCCTACAATGAGCAGTTCTTC
>.|TRBV19|.|TRBJ1-3
CASSIPVLGNTIYF
TGTGCCAGTAGTATACCGGTGCTCGGAAACACCATATATTTT
>.|TRBV10-3|.|TRBJ2-1
CAISESSGLGYEQFF
TGTGCCATCAGTGAGTCTAGCGGTTTAGGATATGAGCAGTTCTTC
>.|TRBV5-6|TRBD1|TRBJ1-2
CASSPDRGSSYGYTF
TGTGCCAGCAGCCCAGACAGGGGGTCGTCCTATGGCTACACCTTC
>.|TRBV7-6|.|TRBJ2-1
CASSLAFRGGGEQFF
TGTGCCAGCAGCTTAGCGTTCAGGGGAGGGGGTGAGCAGTTCTTC
>few|TRBV27|TRBD1|TRBJ1-4
CASSRDSQNEKLFF
TGTGCCAGCTCCCGGGACAGCCAAAATGAAAAACTGTTTTTT
>.|TRBV19|.|TRBJ2-1
CAGKGRRDEQFF
TGTGCCGGGAAGGGGCGGCGGGATGAGCAGTTCTTC
>.|TRBV5-1|.|TRBJ2-5
CASTPEGRQETQYF
TGCGCCAGCACCCCTGAGGGGAGGCAAGAGACCCAGTACTTC
>once|TRBV13|.|TRBJ2-1
CASSLVTGEQFF
TGTGCCAGCAGCTTAGTGACAGGCGAGCAGTTCTTC
>.|TRBV7-3|TRBD2|TRBJ2-2
CASSPKGGSGRTGELFF
TGTGCCAGCAGCCCGAAGGGGGGTAGCGGGAGAACCGGGGAGCTGTTTTTT
>.|TRBV7-8|.|TRBJ2-7
CASSFGGEDEQYF
TGTGCCAGCAGCTTCGGAGGGGAAGACGAGCAGTACTTC
>once|TRBV2|.|TRBJ2-7
CASGLGYYEQYF
TGTGCCAGCGGGCTCGGGTACTACGAGCAGTACTTC
>.|TRBV9|.|TRBJ1-5
CASSVGVAGVVHQPQHF
TGTGCCAGCAGCGTAGGTGTGGCGGGGGTTGTCCATCAGCCCCAGCATTTT
>.|TRBV6-5|TRBD2|TRBJ2-7
CASSTTSDSYEQYF
TGTGCCAGCAGCACTACTAGCGACTCCTACGAGCAGTACTTC
>.|TRBV7-9|.|TRBJ1-3
CASSLAGRGLRTGNTIYF
TGTGCCAGCAGCTTAGCCGGGAGGGGACTCAGGACTGGAAACACCATATATTTT
>.|TRBV10-3|TRBD2|TRBJ2-3
CAIREGLAGTDTQYF
TGTGCCATCAGGGAGGGACTAGCGGGCACAGATACGCAGTATTTT
>.|TRBV9|.|TRBJ1-4
CASSVGLNQRGNEKLFF
TGTGCCAGCAGCGTCGGACTCAACCAGAGGGGTAATGAAAAACTGTTTTTT
>.|TRBV5-1|TRBD2|TRBJ2-1
CASSLTSGSYNEQFF
TGCGCCAGCAGCCTGACTAGCGGGAGTTACAATGAGCAGTTCTTC
>.|TRBV29-1|.|TRBJ2-1
CSVLQGENEQFF
TGCAGCGTCCTACAGGGTGAGAATGAGCAGTTCTTC